Presented here are 11 T cell receptor beta chains from one specimen sequenced in a study of beta chain features in type 1 diabetes. The sequenced template was cDNA made from the entire isolated RNA. Clones were sequenced by immunoSEQ multiplex PCR, and TCRdb holds only the in-frame ones, with some missing. The table has fewer than 65,000 clones, around three fifths seen once. Sequencing was done on a sample of Tregs from blood. These receptors were obtained from a woman under 30 in good health.

DNA for the CDR3: TGTGCCAGCAGCGAGGGACTAGCGACCGAGCAGTACTTC. As protein: CASSEGLATEQYF. The genes are TRBV7-2 and TRBJ2-7; 10 bases fit TRBD2. The CDR3 contains 13 residues. J lost 6 bases, V lost 5 bases, and 4 bases had no gene match. In germline, CDR1 is SGHTA, CDR2 FQGNSA.

The chain combines TRBV5-1 with TRBJ2-7; TRBD2 agrees at 9 bases. Germline assignment: CDR1 SGHRS and CDR2 YFSETQ. The ends lost 3 bases at V and 6 bases at J; junction bases unmatched: 13. The CDR3 extends over 16 amino acids. The CDR3 spells CASSSYLAGDLVEQYF. The CDR3 nucleotides read TGCGCCAGCAGCTCGTATTTAGCGGGAGATCTGGTCGAGCAGTACTTC.

The CDR3 DNA sequence: TGCGCCAGCAGCCCGCAGACTAGCGGGAGCATATTCAACGAGCAGTACTTC. Residues: CASSPQTSGSIFNEQYF. This chain connects TRBV5-1 to TRBJ2-7; TRBD2 matches 12 bases. CDR1 and CDR2 (germline): SGHRS, YFSETQ. This CDR3 is 17 amino acids long. With V trimmed by 4 bases and J by 5 bases, 13 bases remained unmatched. The full variable domain, in which reference TRBV5-1 and TRBJ2-7 provide the parts outside the CDR3, is KAGVTQTPRYLIKTRGQQVTLSCSPISGHRSVSWYQQTPGQGLQFLFEYFSETQRNKGNFPGRFSGRQFSNSRSEMNVSTLELGDSALYLCASSPQTSGSIFNEQYFGPGTRLTVT.

Sample share makes this clone medium-sized. This chain links TRBV19 with TRBJ2-6; 11 nucleotides align to TRBD2. The germline CDR1 and CDR2 sequences are LNHDA and SQIVND (reference sequence). The CDR3 loop spans 17 amino acids. The J segment lost 0 bases and the V segment lost 5 bases, leaving 3 bases of the junction unmatched. Here the CDR3 DNA reads TGTGCCAGTAGTCCTAGCGGGGGGCTCTCTGGGGCCAACGTCCTGACTTTC. This codes for CASSPSGGLSGANVLTF.

The rearrangement uses TRBV19 and TRBJ1-1, with TRBD1 as a possible D gene (5 bases). Deletions cut 4 bases from V and 1 base from J, with 16 bases between. The germline V gene has CDR1 LNHDA and CDR2 SQIVND (reference sequence). The CDR3 consists of 16 residues. The chain's CDR3 is CASSRSSGAQNTEAFF. The DNA of the CDR3 is TGTGCCAGTAGTAGGAGTAGCGGGGCCCAGAACACTGAAGCTTTCTTT.

This clone is medium-sized (0.01 to 0.1%) in the sample. This chain links TRBV7-2 with TRBJ2-5, with TRBD1 matching over 9 bases. This CDR3 contains 14 residues. CDR1 and CDR2 from the germline V gene are SGHTA and FQGNSA. Unmatched junction bases numbered 5, after V lost 5 bases and J lost 4 bases. The CDR3 DNA follows: TGTGCCAGCAGCCGACAGGGGGTGGGAGAGACCCAGTACTTC. It encodes CASSRQGVGETQYF.

This chain links TRBV10-3 with TRBJ1-1, with D uncertain. This CDR3 is built from 14 residues. Germline V gene lookup returns CDR1 ENHRY and CDR2 SYGVKD. Between the trimmed V and J ends, which lost 2 bases and 9 bases, there was a span of 16 bases. The CDR3 loop reads CAISEELPNVKAFF. The CDR3 coding sequence is TGTGCCATCAGTGAGGAGCTCCCGAACGTGAAAGCTTTCTTT.

V is TRBV5-1 and J is TRBJ2-5; no definite D call. Near its end, the DNA agrees better with TRBJ2-7, so the J call may be wrong. The CDR3 consists of 11 residues. Germline CDR1 and CDR2: SGHRS and YFSETQ. The CDR3 bases are TGCGCCAGCAGTGGAGTAGACGAGCAGTACTTC. It encodes CASSGVDEQYF.

This clone has a handful of counts. The genes are TRBV5-1 and TRBJ1-2; 7 positions agree with TRBD1. Looked up from germline, CDR1 is SGHRS and CDR2 is YFSETQ. After removal of 4 bases from V and 6 bases from J, the junction contained 9 bases not matched to a gene. This CDR3 region has 14 residues. The CDR3 bases are TGCGCCAGCAGCCCAACAGGGGCGATCGATGGCTACACCTTC. This sequence encodes CASSPTGAIDGYTF.

The chain carries TRBV30 and TRBJ1-1, with 7 bases matching TRBD1. CDR1 and CDR2 (germline): GTSNPN, SVGIG (reference sequence). The CDR3 length is 16 residues. The trim removed 1 base at V and 0 bases at J, leaving 8 bases unmatched. The CDR3 sequence: CAWSEGGPGMNTEAFF. The DNA for the CDR3 is TGTGCCTGGAGTGAAGGGGGCCCGGGGATGAACACTGAAGCTTTCTTT.

J is TRBJ2-3 and V is TRBV4-2; possibly TRBD2 for D (5 bases). This CDR3 has 14 amino acids. In germline, CDR1 is LGHNA, CDR2 YNFKEQ. V was trimmed by 5 bases and J by 3 bases, leaving 12 bases between them. CDR3 residues: CASSSRGATDTQYF. In nucleotides, the CDR3 is TGTGCCAGCAGCTCCCGGGGAGCGACAGATACGCAGTATTTT.